This is a list of T cell receptor beta chains from one sample in a study of metastatic and nonmetastatic thyroid tumors. TCRdb called clones again from the PCR reads with MiXCR. The sample yields roughly 59,000 clones, 16% seen once. The sample taken for sequencing was blood. All receptors derive from a male donor with papillary thyroid cancer or a benign thyroid nodule (not recorded which). Some clones in this sample may be carry-over from other donors' samples. Both conserved end residues are part of each CDR3. A D gene is named only where the DNA matches it firmly. Clone size appears in some rows only: once, few, many, or a class for an expanded clone.

CDR3 length	V gene	J gene	clone size	D gene	CDR3 DNA	CDR3 protein
18	TRBV28	TRBJ2-2	many	TRBD1	TGTGCCAGCAGCCCCCGCCCGGACAGGGGAAATGGCACCGGGGAGCTGTTTTTT	CASSPRPDRGNGTGELFF
15	TRBV7-8	TRBJ2-5	.	TRBD1	TGTGCCAGCAGTTTGGACAGGGGCTCTGTGGAGACCCAGTACTTC	CASSLDRGSVETQYF
15	TRBV3-1	TRBJ2-7	many	.	TGTGCCAGCAGCCAAAGGTCAAGAAGCTCCTACGAGCAGTACTTC	CASSQRSRSSYEQYF
14	TRBV7-9	TRBJ2-3	many	.	TGTGCCAGCAGCTTACACAGAAGCACAGATACGCAGTATTTT	CASSLHRSTDTQYF
15	TRBV30	TRBJ2-1	many	.	TGTGCCTGGAGTGTACTAACCGGGATCTACAATGAGCAGTTCTTC	CAWSVLTGIYNEQFF
15	TRBV9	TRBJ2-7	many	.	TGTGCCAGCAGCGTAGCATCTAATTCTAACTACGAGCAGTACTTC	CASSVASNSNYEQYF
18	TRBV6-4	TRBJ1-3	many	TRBD1	TGTGCCGTTCGAACTGTTATGGAGGACAGGGCCTCTGGAAACACCATATATTTT	CAVRTVMEDRASGNTIYF
15	TRBV5-1	TRBJ2-7	many	.	TGCGCCAGCAGCGAAGGGGCACTCCTCTCCTACGAGCAGTACTTC	CASSEGALLSYEQYF
11	TRBV5-4	TRBJ2-1	many	.	TGTGCCAGCAGCTTGTCGGGGGAGCAGTTCTTC	CASSLSGEQFF
13	TRBV12-3/TRBV12-4	TRBJ1-1	many	.	TGTGCCAGCAGGACGGGAATGAACACTGAAGCTTTCTTT	CASRTGMNTEAFF
14	TRBV13	TRBJ1-5	many	.	TGTGCCAGCAGCACCGGAGGGGGTGATCAGCCCCAGCATTTT	CASSTGGGDQPQHF
13	TRBV12-3/TRBV12-4	TRBJ1-2	.	.	TGTGCCAGCACGGTAGTCGGAGAGGGTGGCTACACCTTC	CASTVVGEGGYTF
19	TRBV24-1	TRBJ2-2	many	TRBD2	TGTGCCACCAGTGATCCGGGACTAGCGGGGGGACAGAACACCGGGGAGCTGTTTTTT	CATSDPGLAGGQNTGELFF
16	TRBV5-1	TRBJ2-3	many	.	TGCGCCAGCAGCTTGGCCGGGTTCCCCCTCACAGATACGCAGTATTTT	CASSLAGFPLTDTQYF
14	TRBV6-4	TRBJ1-1	.	.	TGTGCCAGCAGTGACTCTGGGACATCCACTGAAGCTTTCTTT	CASSDSGTSTEAFF
14	TRBV30	TRBJ1-2	.	.	TGTGCCTTTACGATAGGAATGGCGGGATATGGCTACACCTTC	CAFTIGMAGYGYTF
15	TRBV6-1	TRBJ2-5	many	TRBD1	TGTGCCAGCAGTTCGGGACAGGGTTTGGGGGAGACCCAGTACTTC	CASSSGQGLGETQYF
16	TRBV7-2	TRBJ2-2	many	TRBD1	TGTGCCAGCAGCTCGTACGGGACAGGGGGTACCGGGGAGCTGTTTTTT	CASSSYGTGGTGELFF
14	TRBV19	TRBJ1-2	many	TRBD1	TGTGCCAGTAGTACGGACAGGCGGCGAGATGGCTACACCTTC	CASSTDRRRDGYTF
14	TRBV5-8	TRBJ2-1	.	.	TGTGCCAGCAGCGATGCGGGGTGGTACAATGAGCAGTTCTTC	CASSDAGWYNEQFF
15	TRBV5-1	TRBJ2-7	.	.	TGCGCCAGCAGCTTGGAGTCCGGGAGAAGAGCGGAGCAGTACTTC	CASSLESGRRAEQYF
13	TRBV6-1	TRBJ2-3	.	TRBD2	TGTGCCCACTCGCGGGGGGAGCAGTATACGCAGTATTTT	CAHSRGEQYTQYF
14	TRBV5-1	TRBJ1-4	many	.	TGCGCCAGCAGGACGGACGGCGGTAATGAAAAACTGTTTTTT	CASRTDGGNEKLFF
16	TRBV11-2	TRBJ1-2	many	.	TGTGCCAGCAGCTTAGTCAAGGGGCCCCCGCCCTATGGCTACACCTTC	CASSLVKGPPPYGYTF
11	TRBV30	TRBJ1-4	once	.	TGTGCCTGGAGTGGGGGGGGAAAACTGTTTTTT	CAWSGGGKLFF
15	TRBV5-1	TRBJ2-3	many	.	TGCGCCAGCAGCTTAGGAGTACGGGTCGCAGATACGCAGTATTTT	CASSLGVRVADTQYF
15	TRBV20-1	TRBJ2-3	many	.	TGCAGTGCTAGAGTCTCATTCCTTAGCACAGATACGCAGTATTTT	CSARVSFLSTDTQYF
15	TRBV18	TRBJ2-5	many	.	TGTGCCAGCTCCCTGGACTCCGGGTACCAAGAGACCCAGTACTTC	CASSLDSGYQETQYF
16	TRBV28	TRBJ1-5	many	.	TGTGCCAGCAGTTTATACCGGGCGAGGGGCCGACAGCCCCAGCATTTT	CASSLYRARGRQPQHF
15	TRBV4-2	TRBJ2-2	.	TRBD2	TGTGCCAGCAGCCAGGCAGCGGGAGTCACCGGGGAGCTGTTTTTT	CASSQAAGVTGELFF
16	TRBV11-1	TRBJ2-3	many	TRBD2	TGTGCCAGCAGCTTCGCTAGCGGGGGTAGCACAGATACGCAGTATTTT	CASSFASGGSTDTQYF
14	TRBV28	TRBJ1-1	many	TRBD1	TGTGCCAGCAGTCCACATGACAGGGGCACTGAAGCTTTCTTT	CASSPHDRGTEAFF
16	TRBV6-2/TRBV6-3	TRBJ2-7	many	TRBD1	TGTGCCAGCAGTTACGATCAGACAGGGGGTAGCGACGAGCAGTACTTC	CASSYDQTGGSDEQYF
13	TRBV30	TRBJ1-1	many	.	TGTGCCTGGAGTTTCCGCAGGGGAACTGAAGCTTTCTTT	CAWSFRRGTEAFF
14	TRBV12-3/TRBV12-4	TRBJ1-1	many	.	TGTGCCAGCGGATTTCAGGGTTCGAACACTGAAGCTTTCTTT	CASGFQGSNTEAFF
15	TRBV15	TRBJ2-7	few	TRBD1	TGTGCCACCAGCAGATACCCCTGGACAGGTGCCGAGCAGTACTTC	CATSRYPWTGAEQYF
14	TRBV6-1	TRBJ1-1	few	.	TGTGCCAGAATCGCGACAGACTTGAACACTGAAGCTTTCTTT	CARIATDLNTEAFF
18	TRBV24-1	TRBJ2-3	.	.	TGTGCCACCAGTTACCCTGGTCTACAGAGCAAACTTACATATACGCAGTATTTT	CATSYPGLQSKLTYTQYF
15	TRBV7-9	TRBJ2-2	many	.	TGTGCCAGCAGCGAGGTGGGGGCGGCTAACGGGGAGCTGTTTTTT	CASSEVGAANGELFF
16	TRBV5-8	TRBJ2-6	many	.	TGTGCCAGCAGCTTATGGGAGGTTCCTGGGGCCAACGTCCTGACTTTC	CASSLWEVPGANVLTF
14	TRBV5-1	TRBJ2-5	many	.	TGCGCCAGCAGCTTGGAGGGGGGCCTTGAGACCCAGTACTTC	CASSLEGGLETQYF
14	TRBV5-1	TRBJ1-3	medium-sized	.	TGCGCCAGCAGCTTAGAATTCTCTGGAAACACCATATATTTT	CASSLEFSGNTIYF
13	TRBV20-1	TRBJ2-7	many	.	TGCAGTGCTCCCTTGGTGGGCTCCTACGAGCAGTACTTC	CSAPLVGSYEQYF
13	TRBV7-2	TRBJ2-5	many	.	TGTGCCAGCATCGGACCCGCCCAAGAGACCCAGTACTTC	CASIGPAQETQYF
15	TRBV28	TRBJ1-4	many	TRBD1	TGTGCCAGCGGGACGGTACAGGGGATAGGGGAAAAACTGTTTTTT	CASGTVQGIGEKLFF
16	TRBV15	TRBJ1-2	many	TRBD1	TGTGCCACCAGCAGAGAAATGGACAGGGTGAACTATGGCTACACCTTC	CATSREMDRVNYGYTF
15	TRBV24-1	TRBJ1-4	many	.	TGTGCCACCTCCTCTGGGGAAGCAACGGGCGAAAAACTGTTTTTT	CATSSGEATGEKLFF
12	TRBV12-3/TRBV12-4	TRBJ2-7	.	.	TGTGCCAGCAGTTTTTCCGCCAACGAGAAGTACTTC	CASSFSANEKYF
15	TRBV4-1	TRBJ2-3	.	.	TGCGCCAGCAGCCAACACACTAGTAGCACAGATACGCAGTATTTT	CASSQHTSSTDTQYF
13	TRBV12-3/TRBV12-4	TRBJ1-2	many	TRBD1	TGTGCCACCATGACAGGGTTTAACTATGGCTACACCTTC	CATMTGFNYGYTF
17	TRBV28	TRBJ2-7	many	TRBD2	TGTGCCAGCAGGTCCGCTAGCGGGGAGGATTCTGTGGGAGAGCAGTACTTC	CASRSASGEDSVGEQYF